Each of the 9 T cell receptor beta chains below was sequenced from the same sample in a study of shared clonotypes between healthy human individuals. Naive CD8 cells comprised CD45RO-negative, CCR7-positively selected cells, excluding terminally differentiated effector memory CD45RA+ cells. Produced via immunoSEQ multiplex PCR; TCRdb's table is partial and in-frame only. The sample carries around 1.9 million clones, around 93% recorded once. Material for sequencing was naive CD8+ T cells from PBMCs. These TCRs come from a young man in good health. Some clones in this sample may be carry-over from other donors' samples.

The CDR3 DNA reads TGTGCCAGCAGTTGGACAACGGGACACGAGTCTCAGCCCCAGCATTTT. It yields the protein CASSWTTGHESQPQHF. The chain joins TRBV28 to TRBJ1-5; TRBD1 might be the D (6 bases). This CDR3 is built from 16 residues. Deletions cut 4 bases from V and 6 bases from J, with 19 bases between. Looked up from germline, CDR1 is MDHEN and CDR2 is SYDVKM.

V usage is TRBV7-8 and J usage is TRBJ1-5, with D perhaps matching TRBD1 (5 bases). The germline CDR1 and CDR2 sequences are SGHVS and FQNEAQ. The CDR3 is 17 residues long. V dropped 3 bases and J dropped 2 bases, with 17 bases sitting between them. CDR3 in amino acids: CASSFLDKGWGNQPQHF. The CDR3 nucleotides are TGTGCCAGCAGCTTCTTGGACAAGGGCTGGGGCAATCAGCCCCAGCATTTT. The full variable domain, completed using reference TRBV7-8 and TRBJ1-5, is GAGVSQSPRYKVAKRGQDVALRCDPISGHVSLFWYQQALGQGPEFLTYFQNEAQLDKSGLPSDRFFAERPEGSVSTLKIQRTQQEDSAVYLCASSFLDKGWGNQPQHFGDGTRLSIL.

This clone was recorded only once. This rearrangement joins TRBV4-1 to TRBJ1-1; D might be TRBD1 (5 bases). Germline V gene data show CDR1 as MGHRA and CDR2 as YSYEKL. The CDR3 is made up of 14 amino acids. Trimming took off 0 bases at V and 6 bases at J, with 11 bases between the two ends. The CDR3 reads CASSQETVRPEAFF. The CDR3 DNA reads TGCGCCAGCAGCCAAGAGACAGTCCGCCCTGAAGCTTTCTTT.

J is TRBJ2-7 and V is TRBV5-5, with D unresolved. V was shortened by 1 base and J by 2 bases, with 7 bases between the two germline ends. CDR1 SGHKS and CDR2 YYEKEE come from the germline V gene (reference sequence). The CDR3 covers 13 residues. The CDR3 loop is CASSLQTPYEQYF. Here the CDR3 DNA reads TGTGCCAGCAGCTTGCAGACCCCCTACGAGCAGTACTTC.

The chain links TRBV25-1 to TRBJ1-1; the match to TRBD1 covers 7 bases. Germline assignment: CDR1 MGHDK and CDR2 SYGVNS. The trim removed 5 bases at V and 3 bases at J, leaving 6 bases unmatched. The CDR3 contains 14 residues. The CDR3 loop is CASSNRGSYTEAFF. CDR3 bases: TGTGCCAGCAGTAACAGGGGTAGTTACACTGAAGCTTTCTTT. The variable domain in full, with the rest retrieved from reference TRBV25-1 and TRBJ1-1, is EADIYQTPRYLVIGTGKKITLECSQTMGHDKMYWYQQDPGMELHLIHYSYGVNSTEKGDLSSESTVSRIRTEHFPLTLESARPSHTSQYLCASSNRGSYTEAFFGQGTRLTVV.

V usage is TRBV2 and J usage is TRBJ2-1; TRBD2 agrees at 12 bases. CDR1 is SNHLY, CDR2 FYNNEI, per germline. This CDR3 comprises 17 residues. Trimming took 2 bases from V and 0 from J; bases not matched to a gene: 2. Here the CDR3 DNA reads TGTGCCAGCAGTGAAACTAGCGGGAGGAGCTCCTACAATGAGCAGTTCTTC. Translation: CASSETSGRSSYNEQFF.

The rearrangement uses TRBV25-1 and TRBJ1-2; unclear D gene. CDR1 MGHDK and CDR2 SYGVNS come from the germline V gene. Deletions cut 1 base from V and 8 bases from J, with 5 bases between. The CDR3 totals 11 residues. The CDR3 region is CASSELSGYTF. CDR3 nucleotides: TGTGCCAGCAGTGAATTAAGCGGCTACACCTTC.

Only one count was recorded for this clone. The chain is built from TRBV27 and TRBJ2-1; the D gene is possibly TRBD2 (6 bases). The CDR3 runs 15 residues. Germline V CDR1 and CDR2: MNHEY, SMNVEV (reference sequence). Trimming took off 1 base at V and 8 bases at J, with 15 bases between the two ends. The DNA of the CDR3 is TGTGCCAGCAGTTTATTTGGGAGGCCCCCGGATGAGCAGTTCTTC. Amino acid sequence: CASSLFGRPPDEQFF.

The chain carries TRBV27 and TRBJ1-4; the D gene is possibly TRBD1 (5 bases). CDR1 is MNHEY and CDR2 is SMNVEV in the germline V gene (reference sequence). The CDR3 contains 14 residues. Trimming took 3 bases from V and 14 from J, leaving 19 bases between them. CDR3: CASSLGAFGGTLFF. The DNA of the CDR3 is TGTGCCAGCAGTTTGGGAGCTTTTGGGGGGACGCTGTTTTTT.